Given below is one T cell receptor (beta chain) in context. Authors' data handling: Scientists estimated how many nucleated cells there were by amplifying reference gene primers. Sequencing used immunoSEQ multiplex PCR; TCRdb keeps in-frame clones, though not all of them. D and trimming were read from the DNA, whereas the V and J calls and clone size are those reported in that table. The table has around 140,000 clones, 70% to 80% seen once. The data were taken from a study of blood T cell repertoires in COVID-19. Study-level background: The United States, Italy and Spain supplied acute and convalescent COVID-19 samples.

Unmatched junction bases numbered 5, after V lost 1 base and J lost 0 bases. There are 16 residues in the CDR3. Germline V gives CDR1 LNHNV, CDR2 YYDKDF (reference sequence). Sample: peripheral blood. The sequence was obtained from a man in his fifties with acute or convalescent COVID-19. This chain uses TRBV15 with TRBJ1-2, with 7 nucleotides matching TRBD1. The CDR3 DNA follows: TGTGCCACCAGCAGAGTTAACCAGGGGGCTAACTATGGCTACACCTTC. This codes for CATSRVNQGANYGYTF. Full variable domain (remainder filled in from reference TRBV15 and TRBJ1-2): DAMVIQNPRYQVTQFGKPVTLSCSQTLNHNVMYWYQQKSSQAPKLLFHYYDKDFNNEADTPDNFQSRRPNTSFCFLDIRSPGLGDTAMYLCATSRVNQGANYGYTFGSGTRLTVV.